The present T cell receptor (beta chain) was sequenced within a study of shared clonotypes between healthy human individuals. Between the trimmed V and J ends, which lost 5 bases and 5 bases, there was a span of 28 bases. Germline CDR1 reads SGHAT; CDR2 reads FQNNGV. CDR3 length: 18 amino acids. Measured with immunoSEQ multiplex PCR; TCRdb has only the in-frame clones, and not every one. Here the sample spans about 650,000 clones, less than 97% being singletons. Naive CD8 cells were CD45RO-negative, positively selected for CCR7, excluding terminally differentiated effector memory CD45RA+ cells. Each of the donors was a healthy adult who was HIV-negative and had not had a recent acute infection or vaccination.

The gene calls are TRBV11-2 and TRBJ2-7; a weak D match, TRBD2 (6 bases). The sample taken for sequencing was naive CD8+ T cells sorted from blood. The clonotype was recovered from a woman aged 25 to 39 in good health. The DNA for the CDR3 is TGTGCCAGCAGCACGTACAAAAATCCCCGGGGGAACCTAGACGAGCAGTACTTC. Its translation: CASSTYKNPRGNLDEQYF.